The 15 T cell receptor beta chains below all came from one sample that was sequenced in a study of Graves' ophthalmopathy and Graves' hyperthyroidism. RNA transcripts were the template, and TCR beta CDR3 regions were amplified from them. HTBI primers were used in a first-round RT-PCR, which preceded a second-round multiplex PCR. TCRdb called the multiplex PCR reads again in MiXCR, with one record for every CDR3 protein. The sample shows about 550,000 distinct CDR3 sequences, roughly 40% of them seen only once. Input material: peripheral blood or thyroid tissue (not recorded which). The origin of the receptors is an adult man with Graves' hyperthyroidism.

This clonotype was seen at least ten times. V usage is TRBV7-2 and J usage is TRBJ2-7, with D tentatively TRBD2 (5 bases). This CDR3 region has 14 residues. Germline lookup yields CDR1 SGHTA and CDR2 FQGNSA. Trimming took 0 bases from V and 4 from J, leaving 10 bases between them. CDR3 loop: CASSLAGKLYEQYF. The CDR3 DNA reads as TGTGCCAGCAGCTTAGCCGGGAAACTGTACGAGCAGTACTTC.

This clonotype was picked up many times. The V call is TRBV5-6, the J call TRBJ2-7; D gene unclear. Per the germline V gene, CDR1 is SGHDT and CDR2 is YYEEEE. Trimming stripped 0 bases from V and 3 bases from J, with 7 bases between. The CDR3 loop spans 13 amino acids. CDR3 coding DNA: TGTGCCAGCAGCTTGGAACGGAACTACGAGCAGTACTTC. Translated: CASSLERNYEQYF.

The genes are TRBV12-3 or TRBV12-4 and TRBJ1-2; TRBD1 matches at 8 bases. CDR3 length equals 13 residues. V was pared by 5 bases and J by 8 bases, with 7 bases of the junction left unmatched. CDR3 region: CASSTDRGSGYTF. CDR3 nucleotide sequence: TGTGCCAGCAGTACCGACAGGGGTAGCGGCTACACCTTC.

The rearrangement joins TRBV25-1 to TRBJ2-5, with a weak D call TRBD2 (6 bases). Looked up from germline, CDR1 is MGHDK and CDR2 is SYGVNS. The CDR3 is made up of 13 amino acids. Trimming removed 6 bases at V and 5 bases at J, with 13 bases between. The CDR3 region is CASRREKNETQYF. CDR3 sequence (DNA): TGTGCCAGCAGACGGGAGAAGAATGAGACCCAGTACTTC. The whole variable domain, filled in from reference TRBV25-1 and TRBJ2-5, reads EADIYQTPRYLVIGTGKKITLECSQTMGHDKMYWYQQDPGMELHLIHYSYGVNSTEKGDLSSESTVSRIRTEHFPLTLESARPSHTSQYLCASRREKNETQYFGPGTRLLVL.

This clonotype was recorded at least ten times. The gene calls are TRBV7-8 and TRBJ2-7; TRBD1 might be the D (6 bases). The germline CDR1 and CDR2 sequences are SGHVS and FQNEAQ. The CDR3 spans 15 residues. Trimming left V 5 bases short and J 2 bases short, with 16 bases between. Here the CDR3 reads CASSTRKGQAYEQYF. The CDR3 DNA sequence: TGTGCCAGCAGCACCCGTAAGGGACAAGCCTACGAGCAGTACTTC.

This clonotype was recorded many times. The rearrangement uses TRBV6-5 and TRBJ1-1; perhaps TRBD1 as D (6 bases). The CDR3 loop spans 15 amino acids. Germline V gene data show CDR1 as MNHEY and CDR2 as SVGAGI. V lost 3 bases and J 1 base, leaving 12 bases between the germline ends. CDR3 nucleotide sequence: TGTGCCAGCAGTTATGAAGGACAGAGGAACACTGAAGCTTTCTTT. Protein sequence: CASSYEGQRNTEAFF.

This clonotype was seen many times. V gene TRBV5-6 combines with J gene TRBJ1-2; D gene ambiguous. V was shortened by 1 base and J by 0 bases, with 10 bases between the two germline ends. The length of the CDR3 is 15 residues. Germline V gene data show CDR1 as SGHDT and CDR2 as YYEEEE. The chain's CDR3 is CASSLHRKTNYGYTF. In DNA form, the CDR3 reads TGTGCCAGCAGCTTGCATCGGAAGACTAACTATGGCTACACCTTC. The full variable domain, its missing parts supplied by reference TRBV5-6 and TRBJ1-2, is DAGVTQSPTHLIKTRGQQVTLRCSPKSGHDTVSWYQQALGQGPQFIFQYYEEEERQRGNFPDRFSGHQFPNYSSELNVNALLLGDSALYLCASSLHRKTNYGYTFGSGTRLTVV.

Many counts were recorded for this clonotype. The chain uses TRBV2 and TRBJ2-7; D is possibly TRBD1 (6 bases). V was pared by 3 bases and J by 3 bases, with 9 bases between. Germline-derived CDR1 and CDR2 are SNHLY and FYNNEI. The CDR3 extends over 13 amino acids. CDR3 sequence (DNA): TGTGCCAGCAGTGATCTACAGGGCTACGAGCAGTACTTC. This gives the protein CASSDLQGYEQYF.

The V gene is TRBV19, the J gene TRBJ1-4; D is unresolved. Germline V gene lookup returns CDR1 LNHDA and CDR2 SQIVND (reference sequence). Trimming shortened V by 5 bases and J by 10 bases, and 20 bases separated the two germline ends. The CDR3 runs 15 residues. The CDR3: CASSRRALAGGKLFF. The DNA of the CDR3 is TGTGCCAGTAGTCGTAGGGCGCTAGCGGGAGGAAAACTGTTTTTT.

The chain carries TRBV10-1 and TRBJ2-2; D is possibly TRBD1 (7 bases). The CDR3 is 15 amino acids. Looked up from germline, CDR1 is WNHNN and CDR2 is SYGVQD (reference sequence). Trimming stripped 6 bases from V and 6 bases from J, with 17 bases between. CDR3 nucleotide sequence: TGCGCCAGCAGCGTCCGACAGGGAGGCTCCGGGGAGCTGTTTTTT. Amino acid sequence: CASSVRQGGSGELFF.

This rearrangement joins TRBV12-3 or TRBV12-4 to TRBJ2-3; possible D gene TRBD2, 6 bases. Trimming stripped 3 bases from V and 0 bases from J, with 13 bases between. This CDR3 region has 16 residues. CDR3 in amino acids: CASSFVGGDSTDTQYF. The CDR3 DNA reads as TGTGCCAGCAGTTTTGTGGGGGGAGACAGCACAGATACGCAGTATTTT.

Of note for this clonotype: Possible read error: a much larger clone is one base away. The chain recombines TRBV7-3 with TRBJ2-7, with D possibly called TRBD1 or TRBD2 (5 bases each). In germline, CDR1 is SGHTA, CDR2 FQGTGA. Deletions cut 1 base from V and 0 bases from J, with 10 bases between. This CDR3 contains 15 residues. The CDR3 sequence is CASSLMRGNSYEQYF. The CDR3 nucleotides read TGTGCCAGCAGCTTAATGAGGGGCAACTCCTACGAGCAGTACTTC.

This CDR3 is CASSPPGQGIGGYTF. In DNA, the CDR3 is TGTGCCAGCAGCCCCCCGGGACAGGGTATCGGTGGCTACACCTTC. This chain uses TRBV5-4 with TRBJ1-2, with 9 bases identical to TRBD1. The germline V gene has CDR1 SGHNT and CDR2 YYREEE (reference sequence). This CDR3 contains 15 residues. Unmatched junction bases numbered 11, after V lost 4 bases and J lost 7 bases.

In its sample, this clonotype was seen many times. This sequence joins TRBV29-1 and TRBJ2-7; weak D call: TRBD2 (7 bases). V was cut by 6 bases and J by 2 bases, with 14 bases left in between. The CDR3 consists of 13 residues. Germline CDR1 and CDR2: SQVTM and ANQGSEA. CDR3 nucleotide sequence: TGCAGCGTGGTAACAGGGAGGGCCTACGAGCAGTACTTC. This encodes CSVVTGRAYEQYF.

V usage is TRBV7-2 and J usage is TRBJ2-6; tentatively, D is TRBD1 or TRBD2 (5 bases each). The CDR3 runs to 16 residues. V was shortened by 3 bases and J by 0 bases, with 9 bases between the two germline ends. The germline gives CDR1 SGHTA, CDR2 FQGNSA. DNA of the CDR3: TGTGCCAGCAGCTTCCTGGGGGTCTCTGGGGCCAACGTCCTGACTTTC. It specifies CASSFLGVSGANVLTF.